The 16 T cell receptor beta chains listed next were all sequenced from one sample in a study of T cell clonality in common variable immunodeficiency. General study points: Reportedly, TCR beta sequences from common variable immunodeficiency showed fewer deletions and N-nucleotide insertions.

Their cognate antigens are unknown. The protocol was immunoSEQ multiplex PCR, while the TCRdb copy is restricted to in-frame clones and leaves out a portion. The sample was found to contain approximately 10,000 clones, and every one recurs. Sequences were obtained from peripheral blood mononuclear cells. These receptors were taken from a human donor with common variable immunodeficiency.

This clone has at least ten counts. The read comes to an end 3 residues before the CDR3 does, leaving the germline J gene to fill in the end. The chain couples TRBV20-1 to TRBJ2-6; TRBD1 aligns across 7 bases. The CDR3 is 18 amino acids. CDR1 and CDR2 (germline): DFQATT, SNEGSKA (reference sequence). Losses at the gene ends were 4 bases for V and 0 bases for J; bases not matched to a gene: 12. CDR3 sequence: CSAKGSGQTISGANVLTF. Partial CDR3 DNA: TGCAGTGCTAAAGGTTCGGGACAGACTATCTCTGGGGCCAACGTC.

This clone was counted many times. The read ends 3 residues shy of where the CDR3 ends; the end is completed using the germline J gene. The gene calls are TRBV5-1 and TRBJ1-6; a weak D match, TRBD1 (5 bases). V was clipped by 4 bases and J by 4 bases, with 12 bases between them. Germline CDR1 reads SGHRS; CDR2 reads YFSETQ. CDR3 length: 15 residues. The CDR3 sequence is CASSGPDTYNSPLHF. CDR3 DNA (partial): TGCGCCAGCAGCGGACCGGACACATATAATTCACCC.

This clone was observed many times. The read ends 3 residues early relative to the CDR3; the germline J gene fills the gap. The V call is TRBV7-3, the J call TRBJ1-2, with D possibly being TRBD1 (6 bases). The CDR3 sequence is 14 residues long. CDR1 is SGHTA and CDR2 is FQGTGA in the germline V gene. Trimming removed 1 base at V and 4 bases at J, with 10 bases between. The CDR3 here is CASSLNPGAYGYTF. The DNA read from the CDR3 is TGTGCCAGCAGCTTAAATCCAGGGGCCTATGGC.

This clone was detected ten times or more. CDR3 protein: CASSTQRNQPQHF. CDR3 DNA (partial): TGTGCCAGTAGTACCCAAAGGAATCAGCCC. V and J are TRBV19 and TRBJ1-5; no clear D gene. The CDR3 goes on 3 residues after the read ends, and that part is filled in from the germline J gene. This CDR3 region has 13 residues. Trimming pared 4 bases from V and 4 bases from J, leaving 8 bases between. Germline assignment: CDR1 LNHDA and CDR2 SQIVND (reference sequence).

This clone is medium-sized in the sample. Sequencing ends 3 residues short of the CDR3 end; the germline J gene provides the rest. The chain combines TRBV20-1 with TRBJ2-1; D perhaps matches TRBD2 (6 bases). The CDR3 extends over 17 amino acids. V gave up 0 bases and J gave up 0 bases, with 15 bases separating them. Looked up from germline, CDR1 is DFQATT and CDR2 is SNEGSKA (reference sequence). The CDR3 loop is CSARDRGLRSSYNEQFF. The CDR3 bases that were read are TGCAGTGCTAGAGACCGGGGACTTCGGAGCTCCTACAATGAG.

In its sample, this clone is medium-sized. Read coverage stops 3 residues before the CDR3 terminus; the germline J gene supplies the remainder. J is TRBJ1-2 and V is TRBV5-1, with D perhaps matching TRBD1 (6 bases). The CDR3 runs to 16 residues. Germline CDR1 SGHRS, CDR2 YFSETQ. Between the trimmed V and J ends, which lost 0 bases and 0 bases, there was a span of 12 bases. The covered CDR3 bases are TGCGCCAGCAGCTTGGATGGCAGGGGAGCTAACTATGGC. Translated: CASSLDGRGANYG. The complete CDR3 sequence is CASSLDGRGANYGYTF.

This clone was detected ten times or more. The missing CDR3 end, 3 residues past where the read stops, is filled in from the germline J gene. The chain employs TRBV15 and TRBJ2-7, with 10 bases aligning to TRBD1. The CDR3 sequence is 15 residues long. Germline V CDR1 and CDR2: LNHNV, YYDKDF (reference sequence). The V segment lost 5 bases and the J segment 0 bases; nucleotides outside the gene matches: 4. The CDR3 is CATSGWTGGSYEQYF. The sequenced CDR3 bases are TGTGCCACCAGCGGATGGACAGGGGGCTCCTACGAG.

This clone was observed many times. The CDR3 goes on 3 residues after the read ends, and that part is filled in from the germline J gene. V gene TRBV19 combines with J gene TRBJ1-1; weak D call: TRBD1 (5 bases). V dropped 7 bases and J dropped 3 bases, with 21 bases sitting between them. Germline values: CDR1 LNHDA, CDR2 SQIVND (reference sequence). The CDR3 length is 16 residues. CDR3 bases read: TGTGCCAGTATCGCCGGGGGGGGGAGATGGGACACTGAA. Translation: CASIAGGGRWDTE. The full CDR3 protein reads CASIAGGGRWDTEAFF.

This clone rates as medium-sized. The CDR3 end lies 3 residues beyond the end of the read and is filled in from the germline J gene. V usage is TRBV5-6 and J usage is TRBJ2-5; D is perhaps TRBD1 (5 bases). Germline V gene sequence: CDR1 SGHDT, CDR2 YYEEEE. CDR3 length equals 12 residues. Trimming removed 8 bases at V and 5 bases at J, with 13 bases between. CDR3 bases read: TGTGCCAGTAGTAGGGGCATGGAGACC. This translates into CASSRGMET. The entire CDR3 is CASSRGMETQYF. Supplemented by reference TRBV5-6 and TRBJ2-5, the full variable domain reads DAGVTQSPTHLIKTRGQQVTLRCSPKSGHDTVSWYQQALGQGPQFIFQYYEEEERQRGNFPDRFSGHQFPNYSSELNVNALLLGDSALYLCASSRGMETQYFGPGTRLLVL.

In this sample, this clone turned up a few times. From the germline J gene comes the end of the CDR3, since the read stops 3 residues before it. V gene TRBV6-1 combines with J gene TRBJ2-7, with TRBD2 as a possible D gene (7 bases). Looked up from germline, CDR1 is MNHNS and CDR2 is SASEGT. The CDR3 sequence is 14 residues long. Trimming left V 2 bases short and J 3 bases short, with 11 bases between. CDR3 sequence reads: CASSELGGLYEQYF. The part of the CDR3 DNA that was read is TGTGCCAGCAGTGAATTGGGGGGGCTCTACGAG.

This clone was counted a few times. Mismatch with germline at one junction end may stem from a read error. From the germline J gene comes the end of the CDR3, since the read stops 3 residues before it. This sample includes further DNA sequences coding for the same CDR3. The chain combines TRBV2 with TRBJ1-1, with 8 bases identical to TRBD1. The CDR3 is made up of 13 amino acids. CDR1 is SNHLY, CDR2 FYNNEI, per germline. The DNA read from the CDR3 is TGTGCCAGCCGGACAGGGTGGAACACTGAG. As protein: CASRTGWNTE. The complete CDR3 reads CASRTGWNTEAFF.

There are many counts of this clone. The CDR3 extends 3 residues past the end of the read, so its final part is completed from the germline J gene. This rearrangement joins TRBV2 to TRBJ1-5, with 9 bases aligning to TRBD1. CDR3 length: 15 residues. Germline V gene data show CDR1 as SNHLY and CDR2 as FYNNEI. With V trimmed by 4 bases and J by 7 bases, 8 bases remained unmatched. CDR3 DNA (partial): TGTGCCAGCAGTGTTTCGGGACAGGGAGTGCAGCCC. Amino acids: CASSVSGQGVQP. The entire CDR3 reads CASSVSGQGVQPQHF. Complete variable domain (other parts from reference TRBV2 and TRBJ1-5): EPEVTQTPSHQVTQMGQEVILRCVPISNHLYFYWYRQILGQKVEFLVSFYNNEISEKSEIFDDQFSVERPDGSNFTLKIRSTKLEDSAMYFCASSVSGQGVQPQHFGDGTRLSIL.

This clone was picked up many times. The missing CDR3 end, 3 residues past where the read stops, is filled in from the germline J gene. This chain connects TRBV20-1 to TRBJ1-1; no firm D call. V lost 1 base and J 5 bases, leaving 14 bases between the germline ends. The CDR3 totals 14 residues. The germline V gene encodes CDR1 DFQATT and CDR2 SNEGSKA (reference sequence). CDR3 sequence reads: CSARVQAMWTEAFF. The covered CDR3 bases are TGCAGTGCTAGAGTTCAGGCTATGTGGACTGAA.

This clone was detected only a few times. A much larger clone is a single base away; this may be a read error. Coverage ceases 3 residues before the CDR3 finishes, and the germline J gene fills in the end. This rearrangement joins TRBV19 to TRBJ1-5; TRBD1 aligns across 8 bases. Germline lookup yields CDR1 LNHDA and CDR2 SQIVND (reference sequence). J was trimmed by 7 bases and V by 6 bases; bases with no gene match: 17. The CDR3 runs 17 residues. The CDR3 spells CASSPYSQGAMHQPQHF. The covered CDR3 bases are TGTGCCAGTAGCCCTTATTCGCAGGGGGCGATGCACCAGCCC.

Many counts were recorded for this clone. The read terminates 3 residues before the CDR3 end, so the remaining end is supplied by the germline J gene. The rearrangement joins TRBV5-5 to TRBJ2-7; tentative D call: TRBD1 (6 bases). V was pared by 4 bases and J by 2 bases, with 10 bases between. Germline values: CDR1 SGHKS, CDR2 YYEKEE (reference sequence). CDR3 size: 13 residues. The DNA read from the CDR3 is TGTGCCAGCAGCCCGGGACACCCCTACGAG. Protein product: CASSPGHPYE. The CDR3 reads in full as CASSPGHPYEQYF.

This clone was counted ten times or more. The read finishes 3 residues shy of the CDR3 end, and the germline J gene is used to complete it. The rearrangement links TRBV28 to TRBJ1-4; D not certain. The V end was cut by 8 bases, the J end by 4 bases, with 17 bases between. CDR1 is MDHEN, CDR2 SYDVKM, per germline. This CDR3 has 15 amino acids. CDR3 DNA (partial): TGTGCCAGCTATCCCGCGGGCCCGTATAATGAAAAA. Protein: CASYPAGPYNEK. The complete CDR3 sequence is CASYPAGPYNEKLFF.